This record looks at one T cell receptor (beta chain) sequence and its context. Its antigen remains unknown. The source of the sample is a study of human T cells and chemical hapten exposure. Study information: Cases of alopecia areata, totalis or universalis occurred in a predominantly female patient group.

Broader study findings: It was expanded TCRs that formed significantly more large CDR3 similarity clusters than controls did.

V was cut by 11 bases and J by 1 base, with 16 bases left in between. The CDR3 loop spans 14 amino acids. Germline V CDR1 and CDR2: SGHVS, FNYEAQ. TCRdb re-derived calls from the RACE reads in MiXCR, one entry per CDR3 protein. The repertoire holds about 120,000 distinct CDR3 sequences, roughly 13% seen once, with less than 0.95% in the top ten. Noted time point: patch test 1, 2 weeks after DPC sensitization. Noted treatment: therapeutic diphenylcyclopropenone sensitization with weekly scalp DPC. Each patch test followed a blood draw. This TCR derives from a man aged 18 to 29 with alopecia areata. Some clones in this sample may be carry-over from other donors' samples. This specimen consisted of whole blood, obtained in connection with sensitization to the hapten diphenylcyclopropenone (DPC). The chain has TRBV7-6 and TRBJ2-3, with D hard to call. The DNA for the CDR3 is TGTGCCTGCTCACCTCTTTTGGGCACAGATACGCAGTATTTT. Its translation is CACSPLLGTDTQYF.